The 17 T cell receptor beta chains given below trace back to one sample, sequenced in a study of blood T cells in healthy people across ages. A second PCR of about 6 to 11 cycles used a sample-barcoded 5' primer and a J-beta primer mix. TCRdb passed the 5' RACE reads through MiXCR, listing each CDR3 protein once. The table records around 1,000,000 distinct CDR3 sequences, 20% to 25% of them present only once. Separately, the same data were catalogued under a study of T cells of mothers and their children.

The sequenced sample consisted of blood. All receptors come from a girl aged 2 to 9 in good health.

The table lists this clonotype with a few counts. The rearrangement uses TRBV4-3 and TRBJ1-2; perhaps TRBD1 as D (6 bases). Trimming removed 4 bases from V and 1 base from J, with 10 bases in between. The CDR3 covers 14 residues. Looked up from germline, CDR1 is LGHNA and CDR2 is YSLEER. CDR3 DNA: TGCGCCAGCAGCCCCACAGGGATTAACTATGGCTACACCTTC. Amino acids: CASSPTGINYGYTF.

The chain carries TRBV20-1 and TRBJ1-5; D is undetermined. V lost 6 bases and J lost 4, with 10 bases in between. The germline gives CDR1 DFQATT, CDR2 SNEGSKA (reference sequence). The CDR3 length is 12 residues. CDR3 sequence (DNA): TGCAGTGCCAGTACGTCGAATCAGCCCCAGCATTTT. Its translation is CSASTSNQPQHF.

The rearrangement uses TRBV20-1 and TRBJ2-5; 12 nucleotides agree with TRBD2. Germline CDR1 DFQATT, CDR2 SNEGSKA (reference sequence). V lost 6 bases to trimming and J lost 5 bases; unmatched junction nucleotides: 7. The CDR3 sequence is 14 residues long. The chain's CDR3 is CSAPGLAGLETQYF. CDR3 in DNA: TGCAGTGCGCCCGGACTAGCGGGGCTGGAGACCCAGTACTTC.

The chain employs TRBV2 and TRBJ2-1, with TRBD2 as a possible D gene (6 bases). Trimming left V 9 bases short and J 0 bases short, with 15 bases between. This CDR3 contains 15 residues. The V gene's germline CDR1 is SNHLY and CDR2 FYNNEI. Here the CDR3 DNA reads TGTGCCAGGCGAGGGGACTCTAGCTCCTACAATGAGCAGTTCTTC. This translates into CARRGDSSSYNEQFF.

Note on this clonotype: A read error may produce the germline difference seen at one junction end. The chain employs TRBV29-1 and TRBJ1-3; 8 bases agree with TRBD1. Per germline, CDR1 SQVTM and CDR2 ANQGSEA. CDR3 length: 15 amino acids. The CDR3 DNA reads TGCAGCGTTGTACCCGACAGGGGATATGGAAACGCCATATATTTT. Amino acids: CSVVPDRGYGNAIYF.

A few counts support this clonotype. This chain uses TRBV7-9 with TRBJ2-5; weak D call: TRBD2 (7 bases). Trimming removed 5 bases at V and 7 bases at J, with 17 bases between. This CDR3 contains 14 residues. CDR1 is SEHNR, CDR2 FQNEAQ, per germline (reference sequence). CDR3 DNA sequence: TGTGCCAGCAGCCCTTCTCCAGGGGAGGGGACCCAGTACTTC. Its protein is CASSPSPGEGTQYF.

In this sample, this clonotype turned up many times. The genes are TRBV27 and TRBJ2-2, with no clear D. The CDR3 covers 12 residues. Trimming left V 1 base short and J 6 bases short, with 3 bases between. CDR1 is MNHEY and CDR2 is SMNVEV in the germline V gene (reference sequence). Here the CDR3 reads CASSLLAGELFF. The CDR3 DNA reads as TGTGCCAGCAGTTTATTAGCCGGGGAGCTGTTTTTT.

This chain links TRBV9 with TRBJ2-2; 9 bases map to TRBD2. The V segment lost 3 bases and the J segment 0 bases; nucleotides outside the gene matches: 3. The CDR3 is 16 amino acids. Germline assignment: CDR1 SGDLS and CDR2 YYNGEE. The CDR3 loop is CASSGGRAANTGELFF. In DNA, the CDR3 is TGTGCCAGCAGCGGCGGGAGGGCCGCGAACACCGGGGAGCTGTTTTTT. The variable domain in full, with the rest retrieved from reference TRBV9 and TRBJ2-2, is DSGVTQTPKHLITATGQRVTLRCSPRSGDLSVYWYQQSLDQGLQFLIQYYNGEERAKGNILERFSAQQFPDLHSELNLSSLELGDSALYFCASSGGRAANTGELFFGEGSRLTVL.

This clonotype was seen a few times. This CDR3 reads CASSSGTLKETQYF. The CDR3 region has the DNA TGTGCCAGCAGCTCCGGGACCCTAAAAGAGACCCAGTACTTC. The chain combines TRBV7-2 with TRBJ2-5; D may be TRBD1 or TRBD2 (5 bases each). The CDR3 length is 14 residues. Between the trimmed V and J ends, which lost 4 bases and 3 bases, there was a span of 12 bases. Germline values: CDR1 SGHTA, CDR2 FQGNSA.

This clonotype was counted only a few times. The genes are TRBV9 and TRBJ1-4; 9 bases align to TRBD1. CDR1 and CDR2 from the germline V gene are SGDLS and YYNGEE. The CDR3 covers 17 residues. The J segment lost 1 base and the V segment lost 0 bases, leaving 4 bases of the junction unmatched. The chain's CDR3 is CASSVAPTGGTNEKLFF. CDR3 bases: TGTGCCAGCAGCGTAGCGCCGACAGGGGGAACTAATGAAAAACTGTTTTTT.

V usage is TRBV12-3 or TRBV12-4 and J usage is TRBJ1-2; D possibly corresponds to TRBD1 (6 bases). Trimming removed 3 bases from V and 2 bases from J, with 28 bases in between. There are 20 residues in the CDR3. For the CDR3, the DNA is TGTGCCAGCAGTTTGGGTGTGTTTACTTACAGGGAGGAAAGGAACTATGGCTACACCTTC. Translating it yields CASSLGVFTYREERNYGYTF.

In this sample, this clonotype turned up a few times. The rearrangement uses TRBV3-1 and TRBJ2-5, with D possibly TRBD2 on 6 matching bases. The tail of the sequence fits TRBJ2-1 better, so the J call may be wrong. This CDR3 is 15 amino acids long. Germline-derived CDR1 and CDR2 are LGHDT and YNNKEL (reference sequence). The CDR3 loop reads CASSPGLVAENEQFF. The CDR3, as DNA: TGTGCCAGCAGCCCCGGGTTGGTAGCGGAAAATGAGCAGTTCTTC.

The CDR3 spells CSAKRGEPSYNEQFF. The CDR3 DNA reads TGCAGTGCTAAGCGGGGGGAACCTTCCTACAATGAGCAGTTCTTC. The chain carries TRBV20-1 and TRBJ2-7; 9 bases fit TRBD2. The end of the DNA aligns better with TRBJ2-1, so the J call may be wrong. The germline V gene has CDR1 DFQATT and CDR2 SNEGSKA (reference sequence). The CDR3 consists of 15 residues.

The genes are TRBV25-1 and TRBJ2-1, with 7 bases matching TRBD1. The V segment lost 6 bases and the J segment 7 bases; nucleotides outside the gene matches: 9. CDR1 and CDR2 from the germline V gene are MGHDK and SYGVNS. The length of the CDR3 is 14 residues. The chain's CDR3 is CASRMPGQINEQFF. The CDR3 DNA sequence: TGTGCCAGCAGAATGCCGGGACAGATAAATGAGCAGTTCTTC.

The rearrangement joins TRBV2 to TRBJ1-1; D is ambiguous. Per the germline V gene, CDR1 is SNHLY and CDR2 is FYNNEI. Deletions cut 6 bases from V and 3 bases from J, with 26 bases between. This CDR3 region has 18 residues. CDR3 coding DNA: TGTGCCAGCAGGACGAAAGGAGTGGGTTTAAGGGTATACACTGAAGCTTTCTTT. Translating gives CASRTKGVGLRVYTEAFF. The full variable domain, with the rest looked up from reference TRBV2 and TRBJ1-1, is EPEVTQTPSHQVTQMGQEVILRCVPISNHLYFYWYRQILGQKVEFLVSFYNNEISEKSEIFDDQFSVERPDGSNFTLKIRSTKLEDSAMYFCASRTKGVGLRVYTEAFFGQGTRLTVV.

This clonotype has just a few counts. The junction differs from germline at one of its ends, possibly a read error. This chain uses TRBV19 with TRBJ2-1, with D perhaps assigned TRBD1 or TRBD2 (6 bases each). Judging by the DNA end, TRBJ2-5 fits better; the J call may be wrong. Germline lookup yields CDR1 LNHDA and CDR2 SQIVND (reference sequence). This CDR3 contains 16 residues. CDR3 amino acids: CASSIESGADRETQYF. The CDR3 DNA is TGTGCCAGTAGCATAGAGTCGGGGGCCGATCGGGAGACCCAGTACTTC.

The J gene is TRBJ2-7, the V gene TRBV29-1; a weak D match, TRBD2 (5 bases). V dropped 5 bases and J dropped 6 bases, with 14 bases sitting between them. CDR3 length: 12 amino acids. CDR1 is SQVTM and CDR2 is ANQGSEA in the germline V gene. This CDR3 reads CSVFGDLGEQYF. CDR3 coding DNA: TGCAGCGTTTTCGGGGATTTGGGCGAGCAGTACTTC.